A single sample is the source of the 5 T cell receptor beta chains below, sequenced in a study of long-term antiretroviral therapy in people with HIV. The run of the v3.0 immunoSEQ assay was at survey level. Sequencing used immunoSEQ multiplex PCR; TCRdb keeps in-frame clones, though not all of them. This sample has nearly 20,000 clones, with more than 80% found just once. This sample comprised unsorted PBMCs, obtained 0.2 years after starting antiretroviral therapy. The receptors originated from a woman aged 40 to 50 with HIV.

The rearrangement uses TRBV18 and TRBJ1-1, with D perhaps TRBD1 (6 bases). This CDR3 is 17 amino acids long. V lost 5 bases, J lost 0 bases, and 19 bases lay in between. CDR1 and CDR2 (germline): KGHSH, LQKENI. The CDR3 region is CASSLVAGASMNTEAFF. For the CDR3, the DNA is TGTGCCAGCTCATTAGTAGCAGGGGCCTCAATGAACACTGAAGCTTTCTTT.

The rearrangement uses TRBV11-2 and TRBJ2-1; D is possibly TRBD1 (6 bases). Germline values: CDR1 SGHAT, CDR2 FQNNGV. The germline V and J ends were trimmed by 1 base and 8 bases, with 9 bases remaining between them. The CDR3 has 13 amino acids. The DNA for the CDR3 is TGTGCCAGCAGCTTAGTAGCAGGGGATGAGCAGTTCTTC. Translating it yields CASSLVAGDEQFF.

The CDR3 DNA sequence: TGTGCCAGCAGCTTAGGTGACGGATACGAGCAGTACTTC. Its protein product is CASSLGDGYEQYF. V is TRBV7-6 and J is TRBJ2-7; D gene uncertain. This CDR3 region has 13 residues. Per germline, CDR1 SGHVS and CDR2 FNYEAQ. The V end lost 1 base, the J end lost 4 bases, and 8 bases lay between the germline ends.

The rearrangement links TRBV7-9 to TRBJ1-1; D gene ambiguous. V lost 5 bases and J 8 bases, leaving 9 bases between the germline ends. Germline-derived CDR1 and CDR2 are SEHNR and FQNEAQ (reference sequence). The CDR3 is 11 amino acids. The CDR3 nucleotides read TGTGCCAGCAGCCCCCGAGACGAAGCTTTCTTT. Translated: CASSPRDEAFF.

The chain carries TRBV18 and TRBJ1-5; D unclear. This CDR3 has 14 residues. Germline lookup yields CDR1 KGHSH and CDR2 LQKENI. V lost 2 bases and J 0 bases, leaving 5 bases between the germline ends. The CDR3 region is CASSPTDSNQPQHF. In DNA, the CDR3 is TGTGCCAGCTCACCAACAGATAGCAATCAGCCCCAGCATTTT. The full variable domain, completed using reference TRBV18 and TRBJ1-5, is NAGVMQNPRHLVRRRGQEARLRCSPMKGHSHVYWYRQLPEEGLKFMVYLQKENIIDESGMPKERFSAEFPKEGPSILRIQQVVRGDSAAYFCASSPTDSNQPQHFGDGTRLSIL.